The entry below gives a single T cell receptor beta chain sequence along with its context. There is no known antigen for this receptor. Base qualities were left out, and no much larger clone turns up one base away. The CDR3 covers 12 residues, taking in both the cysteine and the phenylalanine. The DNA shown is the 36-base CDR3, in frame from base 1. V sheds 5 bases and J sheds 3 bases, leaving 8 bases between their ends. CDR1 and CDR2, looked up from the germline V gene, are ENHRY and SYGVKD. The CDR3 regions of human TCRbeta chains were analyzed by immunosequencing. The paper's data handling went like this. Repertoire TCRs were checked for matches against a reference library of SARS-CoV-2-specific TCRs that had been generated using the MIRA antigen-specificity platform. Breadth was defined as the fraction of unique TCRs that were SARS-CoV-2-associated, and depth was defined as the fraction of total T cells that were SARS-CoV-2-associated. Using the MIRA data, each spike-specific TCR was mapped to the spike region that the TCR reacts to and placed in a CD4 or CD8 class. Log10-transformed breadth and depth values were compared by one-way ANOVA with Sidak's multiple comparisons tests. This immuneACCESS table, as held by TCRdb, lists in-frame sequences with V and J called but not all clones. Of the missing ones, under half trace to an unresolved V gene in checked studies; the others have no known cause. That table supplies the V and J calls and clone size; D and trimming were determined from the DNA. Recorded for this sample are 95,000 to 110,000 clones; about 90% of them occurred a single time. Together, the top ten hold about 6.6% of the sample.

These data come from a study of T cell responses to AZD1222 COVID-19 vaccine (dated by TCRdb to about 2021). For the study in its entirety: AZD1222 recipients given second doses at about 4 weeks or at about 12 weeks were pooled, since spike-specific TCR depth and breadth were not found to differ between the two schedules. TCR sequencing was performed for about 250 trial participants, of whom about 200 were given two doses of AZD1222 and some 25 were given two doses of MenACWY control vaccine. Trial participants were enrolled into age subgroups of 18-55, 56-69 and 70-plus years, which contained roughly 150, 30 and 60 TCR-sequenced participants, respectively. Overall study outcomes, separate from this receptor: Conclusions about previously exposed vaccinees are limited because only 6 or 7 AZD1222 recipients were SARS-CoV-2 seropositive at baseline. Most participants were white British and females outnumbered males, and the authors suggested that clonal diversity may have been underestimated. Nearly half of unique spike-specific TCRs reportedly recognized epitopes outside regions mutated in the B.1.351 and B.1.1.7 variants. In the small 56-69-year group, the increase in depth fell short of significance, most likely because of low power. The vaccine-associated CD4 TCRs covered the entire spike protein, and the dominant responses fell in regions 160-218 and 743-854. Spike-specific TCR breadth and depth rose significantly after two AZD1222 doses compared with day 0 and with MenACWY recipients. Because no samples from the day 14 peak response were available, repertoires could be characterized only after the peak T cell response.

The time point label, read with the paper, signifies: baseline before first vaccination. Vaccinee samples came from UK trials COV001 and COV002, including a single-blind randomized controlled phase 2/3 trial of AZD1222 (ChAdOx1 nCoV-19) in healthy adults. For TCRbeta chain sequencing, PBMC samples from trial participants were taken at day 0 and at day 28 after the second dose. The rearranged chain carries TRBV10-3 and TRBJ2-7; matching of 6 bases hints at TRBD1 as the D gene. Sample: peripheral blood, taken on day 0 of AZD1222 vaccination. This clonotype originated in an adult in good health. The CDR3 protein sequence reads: CAISPQGYEQYF. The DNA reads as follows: TGTGCCATCAGTCCACAGGGCTACGAGCAGTACTTC.